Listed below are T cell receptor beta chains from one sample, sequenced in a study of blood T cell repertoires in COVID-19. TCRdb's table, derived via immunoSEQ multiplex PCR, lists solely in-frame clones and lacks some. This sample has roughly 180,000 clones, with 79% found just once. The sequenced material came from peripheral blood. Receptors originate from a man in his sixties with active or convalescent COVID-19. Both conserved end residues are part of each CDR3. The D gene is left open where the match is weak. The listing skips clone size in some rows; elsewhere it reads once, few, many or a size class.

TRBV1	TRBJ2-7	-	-	CTSSRKPGLAGSGDFEQYF	TGCACCAGCAGCCGGAAGCCGGGACTAGCGGGTAGCGGGGATTTCGAGCAGTACTTC
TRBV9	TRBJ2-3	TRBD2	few	CASSPSGTWGTDTQYF	TGTGCCAGCAGCCCCAGCGGGACGTGGGGCACAGATACGCAGTATTTT
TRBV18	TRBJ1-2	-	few	CASSSRGTNYGYTF	TGTGCCAGCTCATCCCGGGGTACTAACTATGGCTACACCTTC
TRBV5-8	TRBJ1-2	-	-	CASSLTGYYGYTF	TGTGCCAGCAGCTTGACAGGCTACTATGGCTACACCTTC
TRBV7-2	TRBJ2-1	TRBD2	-	CASSLDRGLAGGKFF	TGTGCCAGCAGCTTAGACAGGGGACTAGCGGGAGGGAAGTTCTTC
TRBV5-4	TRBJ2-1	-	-	CASSTGGGGGYNEQFF	TGTGCCAGCAGCACTGGCGGAGGGGGGGGCTACAATGAGCAGTTCTTC
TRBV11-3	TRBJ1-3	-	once	CASSLERDSGNTIYF	TGTGCCAGCAGCTTAGAGAGGGACTCTGGAAACACCATATATTTT
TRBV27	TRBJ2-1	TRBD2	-	CASSSGTSGLNEQFF	TGTGCCAGCAGTTCCGGGACTAGCGGGTTGAATGAGCAGTTCTTC
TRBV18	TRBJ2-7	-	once	CASSLDFLRQYF	TGTGCCAGCTCACTAGACTTTCTCCGGCAGTACTTC
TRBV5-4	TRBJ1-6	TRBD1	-	CASRQGINSPLHF	TGTGCCAGCAGACAGGGGATAAATTCACCCCTCCACTTT
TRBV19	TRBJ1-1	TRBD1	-	CASSRLGTGVQNTEAFF	TGTGCCAGTAGTAGGCTGGGGACAGGGGTGCAGAACACTGAAGCTTTCTTT
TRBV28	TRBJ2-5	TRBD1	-	CASSLRPGQGAETQYF	TGTGCCAGCAGTCTTCGACCGGGACAGGGGGCGGAGACCCAGTACTTC
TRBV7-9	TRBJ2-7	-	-	CASSLNTATYEQYF	TGTGCCAGCAGCTTGAACACCGCCACCTACGAGCAGTACTTC
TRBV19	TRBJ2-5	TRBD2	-	CASSTLRPGGGETQYF	TGTGCCAGTAGTACCCTCCGTCCAGGCGGGGGGGAGACCCAGTACTTC
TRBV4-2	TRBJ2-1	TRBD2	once	CASSPESRTSGPDEQFF	TGTGCCAGCAGCCCTGAATCCCGGACTAGCGGCCCCGATGAGCAGTTCTTC
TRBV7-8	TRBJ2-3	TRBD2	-	CASSLIGAGGPGTDTQYF	TGTGCCAGCAGCTTAATAGGAGCGGGAGGGCCCGGGACAGATACGCAGTATTTT
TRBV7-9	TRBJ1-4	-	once	CASSSVPNEKLFF	TGTGCCAGCAGCTCTGTCCCTAATGAAAAACTGTTTTTT
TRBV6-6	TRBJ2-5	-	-	CASSYTRGQETQYF	TGTGCCAGCAGTTACACCCGGGGTCAAGAGACCCAGTACTTC
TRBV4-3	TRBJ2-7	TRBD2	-	CASSQDGLAGSSYEQYF	TGCGCCAGCAGCCAAGATGGACTAGCGGGAAGCTCCTACGAGCAGTACTTC
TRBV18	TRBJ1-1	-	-	CASSQGQNTEAFF	TGTGCCAGCTCACAGGGACAGAACACTGAAGCTTTCTTT
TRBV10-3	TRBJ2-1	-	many	CAISESRQSESSYNEQFF	TGTGCCATCAGTGAGTCGAGGCAAAGCGAGAGCTCCTACAATGAGCAGTTCTTC
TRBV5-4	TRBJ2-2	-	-	CASSLGFTGTPEWAGELFF	TGTGCCAGCAGCTTGGGATTTACCGGGACACCCGAGTGGGCCGGGGAGCTGTTTTTT
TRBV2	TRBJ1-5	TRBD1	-	CASSVQGDQPQHF	TGTGCCAGCAGTGTACAGGGGGATCAGCCCCAGCATTTT
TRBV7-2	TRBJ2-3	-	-	CASSLTRYRDTQYF	TGTGCCAGCAGCTTAACCAGGTATAGAGATACGCAGTATTTT
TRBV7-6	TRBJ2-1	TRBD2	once	CASSLTSGNNEQFF	TGTGCCAGCAGCTTAACTAGCGGGAACAATGAGCAGTTCTTC
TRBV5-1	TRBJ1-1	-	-	CASSLQGTNTEAFF	TGCGCCAGCAGCTTGCAGGGCACGAACACTGAAGCTTTCTTT
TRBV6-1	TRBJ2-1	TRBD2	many	CASSEGTSGRAIHNEQFF	TGTGCCAGCAGTGAAGGAACTAGCGGGAGGGCAATCCACAATGAGCAGTTCTTC
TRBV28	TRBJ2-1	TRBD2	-	CASSYPRLAGGSYNEQFF	TGTGCCAGCAGTTACCCCCGACTAGCGGGAGGTTCTTACAATGAGCAGTTCTTC
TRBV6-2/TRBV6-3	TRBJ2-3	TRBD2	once	CASSRGGLADTDTQYF	TGTGCCAGCAGCCGAGGGGGACTAGCGGACACAGATACGCAGTATTTT
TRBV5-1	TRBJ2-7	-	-	CASSLRTDYEEYF	TGCGCCAGCAGCTTACGTACCGACTACGAGGAATACTTC
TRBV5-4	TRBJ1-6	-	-	CASSSDRQNSPLHF	TGTGCCAGCAGCTCGGACAGACAAAATTCACCCCTCCACTTT
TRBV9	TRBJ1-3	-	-	CAIQDRRTHTIYF	TGTGCCATCCAAGACAGGCGAACCCACACCATATATTTT
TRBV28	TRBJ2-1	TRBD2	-	CASTSRGRLAGGEQFF	TGTGCCAGCACCTCAAGGGGGCGACTAGCGGGAGGTGAGCAGTTCTTC